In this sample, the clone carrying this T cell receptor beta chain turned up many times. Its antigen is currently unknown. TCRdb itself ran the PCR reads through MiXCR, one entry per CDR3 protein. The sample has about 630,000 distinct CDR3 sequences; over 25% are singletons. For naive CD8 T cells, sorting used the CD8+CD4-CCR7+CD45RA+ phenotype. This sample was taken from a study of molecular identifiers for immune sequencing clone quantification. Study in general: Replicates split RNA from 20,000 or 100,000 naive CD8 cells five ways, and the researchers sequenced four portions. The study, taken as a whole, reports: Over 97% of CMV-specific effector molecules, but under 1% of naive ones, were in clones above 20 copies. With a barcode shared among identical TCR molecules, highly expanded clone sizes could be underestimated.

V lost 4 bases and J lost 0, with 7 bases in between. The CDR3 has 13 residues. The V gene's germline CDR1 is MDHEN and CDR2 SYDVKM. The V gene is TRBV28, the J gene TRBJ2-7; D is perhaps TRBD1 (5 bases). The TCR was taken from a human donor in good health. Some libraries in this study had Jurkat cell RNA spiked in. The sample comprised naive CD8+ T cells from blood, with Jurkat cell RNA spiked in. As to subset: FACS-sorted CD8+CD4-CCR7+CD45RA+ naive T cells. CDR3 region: CASSYQGSYEQYF. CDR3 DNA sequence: TGTGCCAGCAGTTATCAGGGCTCCTACGAGCAGTACTTC.